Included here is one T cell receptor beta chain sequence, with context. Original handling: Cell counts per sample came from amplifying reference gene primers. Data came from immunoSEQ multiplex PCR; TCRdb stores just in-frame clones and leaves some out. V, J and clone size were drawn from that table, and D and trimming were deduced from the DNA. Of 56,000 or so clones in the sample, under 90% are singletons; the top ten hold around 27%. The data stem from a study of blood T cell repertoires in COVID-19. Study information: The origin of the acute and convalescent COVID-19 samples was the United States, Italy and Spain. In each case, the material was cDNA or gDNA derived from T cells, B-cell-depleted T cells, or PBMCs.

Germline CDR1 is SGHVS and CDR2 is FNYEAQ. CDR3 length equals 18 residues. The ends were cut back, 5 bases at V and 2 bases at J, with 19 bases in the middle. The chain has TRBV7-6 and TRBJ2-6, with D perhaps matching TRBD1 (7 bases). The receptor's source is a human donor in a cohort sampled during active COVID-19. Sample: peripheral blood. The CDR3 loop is CASSLSGGGRAGANVLTF. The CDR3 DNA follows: TGTGCCAGCAGCCTAAGTGGAGGGGGCCGGGCTGGGGCCAACGTCCTGACTTTC.